One and the same sample provided the 14 T cell receptor beta chains below, sequenced in a study of cytotoxic CD8 clonotypes in ibrutinib-treated CLL. Assay used: immunoSEQ multiplex PCR; TCRdb lists only in-frame clones, some missing. This sample has almost 250,000 clones, with 70% found just once. Material: PBMCs, obtained after 24 months of ibrutinib treatment. The receptors here all came from a human donor with chronic lymphocytic leukemia.

This sequence joins TRBV28 and TRBJ1-5, with D uncertain. The CDR3 loop spans 13 amino acids. Between the trimmed V and J ends, which lost 5 bases and 2 bases, there was a span of 7 bases. Looked up from germline, CDR1 is MDHEN and CDR2 is SYDVKM. The CDR3 loop reads CASSGSRNQPQHF. DNA for the CDR3: TGTGCCAGCAGTGGCAGCCGCAATCAGCCCCAGCATTTT. Full variable domain (outside the CDR3, taken from reference TRBV28 and TRBJ1-5): DVKVTQSSRYLVKRTGEKVFLECVQDMDHENMFWYRQDPGLGLRLIYFSYDVKMKEKGDIPEGYSVSREKKERFSLILESASTNQTSMYLCASSGSRNQPQHFGDGTRLSIL.

For the CDR3, the DNA is TGCGCCAGCAGCCGGGAGACAGGGTTTAGTGAAAAACTGTTTTTT. This translates into CASSRETGFSEKLFF. The genes are TRBV5-1 and TRBJ1-4; TRBD1 matches at 7 bases. Germline values: CDR1 SGHRS, CDR2 YFSETQ. The CDR3 runs 15 residues. With 4 bases clipped from V and 7 bases from J, the junction kept 10 bases outside the gene matches.

This chain uses TRBV5-1 with TRBJ1-2; tentative D call: TRBD1 (5 bases). The V and J ends lost 2 bases and 3 bases respectively, with 14 bases between them. This CDR3 spans 15 amino acids. CDR1 and CDR2 from the germline V gene are SGHRS and YFSETQ. The CDR3 reads CASSFQGRGYYGYTF. The CDR3 DNA follows: TGCGCCAGCAGCTTCCAGGGTCGGGGTTACTATGGCTACACCTTC.

The genes are TRBV4-3 and TRBJ1-1; the D is unclear. Trimming shortened V by 1 base and J by 0 bases, and 9 bases separated the two germline ends. The V gene's germline CDR1 is LGHNA and CDR2 YSLEER. CDR3 size: 15 residues. The CDR3 is CASSQVRAMNTEAFF. CDR3 nucleotide sequence: TGCGCCAGCAGCCAAGTGCGAGCTATGAACACTGAAGCTTTCTTT.

The chain employs TRBV13 and TRBJ2-1; weak D call: TRBD1 (6 bases). The CDR3 runs 15 residues. The ends were cut back, 5 bases at V and 7 bases at J, with 18 bases in the middle. CDR1 is PRHDT and CDR2 is FYEKMQ in the germline V gene (reference sequence). CDR3 loop: CASSPRGPRGNEQFF. The CDR3 DNA sequence: TGTGCCAGCAGCCCCCGTGGCCCGAGGGGGAATGAGCAGTTCTTC.

CDR3 DNA sequence: TGCGCCAGCAGCTTGGGAGGGAAGCAAGAGACCCAGTACTTC. Amino acids: CASSLGGKQETQYF. This chain uses TRBV5-1 with TRBJ2-5, with TRBD2 as a possible D gene (5 bases). Between the trimmed V and J ends, which lost 0 bases and 2 bases, there was a span of 8 bases. The CDR3 runs to 14 residues. The germline CDR1 and CDR2 sequences are SGHRS and YFSETQ.

V is TRBV25-1 and J is TRBJ1-1; D unclear. Germline CDR1 MGHDK, CDR2 SYGVNS. V was shortened by 4 bases and J by 0 bases, with 6 bases between the two germline ends. CDR3 size: 13 residues. CDR3 loop: CASSAYMNTEAFF. The CDR3 DNA is TGTGCCAGCAGTGCTTATATGAACACTGAAGCTTTCTTT.

The J gene is TRBJ2-7, the V gene TRBV28; tentative D call: TRBD2 (6 bases). The CDR3 has 12 amino acids. Germline V gives CDR1 MDHEN, CDR2 SYDVKM. V was clipped by 6 bases and J by 3 bases, with 9 bases between them. The CDR3 is CASSQDYYEQYF. DNA of the CDR3: TGTGCCAGCAGCCAGGACTACTACGAGCAGTACTTC.

This clone was seen only a few times. CDR3 sequence reads: CASSNSNTEAFF. The DNA for the CDR3 is TGTGCCAGCAGTAACAGCAACACTGAAGCTTTCTTT. This chain joins TRBV6-5 and TRBJ1-1, with D uncertain. The CDR3 extends over 12 amino acids. V was shortened by 5 bases and J by 2 bases, with 6 bases between the two germline ends. In germline, CDR1 is MNHEY, CDR2 SVGAGI.

The J gene is TRBJ2-7, the V gene TRBV18; a possible D gene is TRBD1 (6 bases). The CDR3 sequence is 16 residues long. Trimming removed 0 bases from V and 5 bases from J, with 17 bases in between. Looked up from germline, CDR1 is KGHSH and CDR2 is LQKENI. CDR3 amino acids: CASSPPRIGGGHEQYF. DNA for the CDR3: TGTGCCAGCTCACCACCGAGAATAGGGGGTGGTCACGAGCAGTACTTC.

V gene TRBV9 combines with J gene TRBJ1-5; D remains unclear. This CDR3 has 14 amino acids. V lost 4 bases and J lost 2, with 10 bases in between. The germline V gene encodes CDR1 SGDLS and CDR2 YYNGEE. The CDR3, as DNA: TGTGCCAGCAGCATGGGGTTGGGCAATCAGCCCCAGCATTTT. Translated, it gives CASSMGLGNQPQHF. Supplemented by reference TRBV9 and TRBJ1-5, the full variable domain reads DSGVTQTPKHLITATGQRVTLRCSPRSGDLSVYWYQQSLDQGLQFLIQYYNGEERAKGNILERFSAQQFPDLHSELNLSSLELGDSALYFCASSMGLGNQPQHFGDGTRLSIL.

This chain links TRBV4-1 with TRBJ2-5, with D unclear. The CDR3 extends over 15 amino acids. CDR1 is MGHRA and CDR2 is YSYEKL in the germline V gene. The V end was cut by 0 bases, the J end by 2 bases, with 10 bases between. CDR3 coding DNA: TGCGCCAGCAGCCAAGAAGAAGGGTGGCAAGAGACCCAGTACTTC. This sequence encodes CASSQEEGWQETQYF.

The V gene is TRBV7-3, the J gene TRBJ2-7, with TRBD1 matching over 12 bases. The CDR3 runs 17 residues. The junction had 9 bases not matched to a gene; V was cut back by 5 bases and J by 1 base. Germline V lookup: CDR1 SGHTA, CDR2 FQGTGA. CDR3 amino acids: CASSNRGQGAISYEQYF. CDR3 coding DNA: TGTGCCAGCAGCAATAGGGGACAGGGGGCCATATCCTACGAGCAGTACTTC.

In its sample, this clone was seen a few times. CDR3 bases: TGCGCCAGCAGCTTGGACGTATACGAGCAGTACTTC. Protein product: CASSLDVYEQYF. The rearrangement uses TRBV5-1 and TRBJ2-7; D not resolved. The germline V gene has CDR1 SGHRS and CDR2 YFSETQ. With 0 bases removed from V and 4 bases from J, the gap between germline ends came to 5 bases. The CDR3 has 12 residues.